These T cell receptor beta chains were read from a single sample in a study of T cell repertoires in cytomegalovirus infection. TCRdb redid the calling of the reads with MiXCR, one entry per CDR3 protein. The sample records 500,000 or so distinct CDR3 sequences, about 17% being singletons. The sample was CD8+ T cells from PBMCs. The receptors come from a human donor in good health (CMV status not recorded). Some clones in this sample may be carry-over from other donors' samples. Each CDR3 is given with its conserved first and last residue. D genes are given only for firm matches.

D gene: -; V gene: TRBV7-6; J gene: TRBJ2-5; CDR3 length: 13; CDR3 protein: CASSLAKGTSLVF
D gene: -; V gene: TRBV4-1; J gene: TRBJ1-4; CDR3 length: 14; CDR3 protein: CASSRRDWDEKLFF
D gene: -; V gene: TRBV7-6; J gene: TRBJ2-2; CDR3 length: 14; CDR3 protein: CASSLVLAAGELFF
D gene: -; V gene: TRBV12-3/TRBV12-4; J gene: TRBJ2-1; CDR3 length: 15; CDR3 protein: CASSPPASRLAEQFF
D gene: -; V gene: TRBV6-6; J gene: TRBJ2-1; CDR3 length: 14; CDR3 protein: CASSSRTVNNEQFF
D gene: TRBD1; V gene: TRBV27; J gene: TRBJ2-7; CDR3 length: 16; CDR3 protein: CASRKTPGQGSYEQYF
D gene: TRBD2; V gene: TRBV11-2; J gene: TRBJ2-5; CDR3 length: 17; CDR3 protein: CASSFPPEGSGQETQYF
D gene: -; V gene: TRBV20-1; J gene: TRBJ1-5; CDR3 length: 13; CDR3 protein: CSARSSSNQPQHF
D gene: -; V gene: TRBV28; J gene: TRBJ1-1; CDR3 length: 16; CDR3 protein: CASSLRVVGGNTEAFF
D gene: TRBD2; V gene: TRBV5-1; J gene: TRBJ2-2; CDR3 length: 18; CDR3 protein: CASSLAASGRADTGELFF
D gene: -; V gene: TRBV12-3/TRBV12-4; J gene: TRBJ1-2; CDR3 length: 14; CDR3 protein: CATPVRGGGYGYTF
D gene: TRBD2; V gene: TRBV20-1; J gene: TRBJ2-7; CDR3 length: 15; CDR3 protein: CSAFQAGGVPYEQYF
D gene: -; V gene: TRBV19; J gene: TRBJ2-2; CDR3 length: 18; CDR3 protein: CASSPPVYREGDTGELFF
D gene: -; V gene: TRBV9; J gene: TRBJ1-1; CDR3 length: 15; CDR3 protein: CASSPRQLMNTEAFF
D gene: -; V gene: TRBV4-1; J gene: TRBJ1-1; CDR3 length: 16; CDR3 protein: CASSQDQPRGYTEAFF
D gene: TRBD2; V gene: TRBV19; J gene: TRBJ2-1; CDR3 length: 13; CDR3 protein: CASSIRGGNEQFF
D gene: -; V gene: TRBV11-2; J gene: TRBJ1-1; CDR3 length: 14; CDR3 protein: CASSPRQSDTEAFF
D gene: TRBD1; V gene: TRBV12-3/TRBV12-4; J gene: TRBJ1-1; CDR3 length: 15; CDR3 protein: CASSPATGGNTEAFF
D gene: -; V gene: TRBV11-2; J gene: TRBJ2-3; CDR3 length: 17; CDR3 protein: CASSLDWAPPDTDTQYF
D gene: -; V gene: TRBV10-3; J gene: TRBJ2-7; CDR3 length: 15; CDR3 protein: CAISESRGISYEQYF